This T cell receptor (beta chain) originates from a study of shared clonotypes between healthy human individuals. Sequenced by immunoSEQ multiplex PCR; TCRdb stores in-frame clones only, minus some. The repertoire holds 950,000 to 1,100,000 clones, with about 75% as singletons. This CDR3 is 15 amino acids long. V usage is TRBV21-1 and J usage is TRBJ2-7; TRBD2 reflects the table's D call only, with no check against the DNA. TRBV21-1 is classified as a pseudogene. The specimen sequenced was memory CD4+ T cells sorted from blood. As for subset: CD45RA-negative fraction. The source of this sequence is a man younger than 35 in good health. As DNA, the CDR3 is TGTGCCAGTCCCCAAACGGCTAGCGTCTCCTACGAGCAGTACTTC. Its protein is CASPQTASVSYEQYF.